Described below is a single T cell receptor (beta chain) sequence and its context. The sample belongs to a study of PD-L1 blockade in urothelial cancer. In the study overall: Samples came from 3 weeks, at the second dose, and 6 weeks into treatment.

Time point in this sample: pretreatment peripheral blood. For each patient, 1 to 8 samples were obtained, pretreatment and on-treatment. The CDR3 extends over 15 amino acids. Germline CDR1 reads SGHNT; CDR2 reads YYREEE (reference sequence). Trimming pared 0 bases from V and 4 bases from J, leaving 13 bases between. Produced via immunoSEQ multiplex PCR; TCRdb's table is partial and in-frame only. Here the sample spans 85,000 to 100,000 clones, around nine tenths being singletons. The clonotype originates from a man in his 60s with urothelial cancer. This sample comprised PBMCs, obtained around atezolizumab (anti-PD-L1) treatment. The V gene is TRBV5-4, the J gene TRBJ1-2; D is ambiguous. The CDR3 DNA reads TGTGCCAGCAGCTTGGGGCAGGCCGGGAGCTATGGCTACACCTTC. Encoded protein: CASSLGQAGSYGYTF.